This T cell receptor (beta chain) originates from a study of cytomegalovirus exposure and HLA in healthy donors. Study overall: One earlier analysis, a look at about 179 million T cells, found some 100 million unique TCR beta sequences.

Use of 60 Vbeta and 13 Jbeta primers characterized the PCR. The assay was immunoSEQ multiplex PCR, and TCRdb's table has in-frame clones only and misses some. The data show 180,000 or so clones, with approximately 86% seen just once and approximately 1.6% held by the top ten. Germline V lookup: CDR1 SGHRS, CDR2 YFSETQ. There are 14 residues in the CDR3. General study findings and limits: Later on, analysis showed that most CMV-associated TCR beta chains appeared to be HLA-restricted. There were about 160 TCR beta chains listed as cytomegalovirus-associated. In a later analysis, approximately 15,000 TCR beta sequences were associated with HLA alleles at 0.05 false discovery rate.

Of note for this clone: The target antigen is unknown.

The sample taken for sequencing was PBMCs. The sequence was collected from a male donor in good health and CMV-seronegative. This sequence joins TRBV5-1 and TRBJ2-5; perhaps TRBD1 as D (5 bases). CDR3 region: CTSSLGHGIETQYF. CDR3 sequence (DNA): TGCACAAGCAGTCTGGGGCATGGGATAGAGACCCAGTACTTC.